Below are 27 T cell receptor beta chains sequenced from a single sample in a study of blood T cell repertoires in COVID-19. The data were produced by immunoSEQ multiplex PCR, yet TCRdb's version contains in-frame clones alone and is incomplete. Counted here are approximately 68,000 clones, roughly 77% occurring once; the ten biggest clones make up less than 10%. Sequencing was carried out using peripheral blood. The receptors stem from a human donor in a cohort sampled during active COVID-19.

This clone was counted a few times. The J gene is TRBJ2-4, the V gene TRBV4-1, with D maybe TRBD1 (6 bases). Trimming cost V 2 bases and J 0 bases, with 11 bases left between them. Germline V gives CDR1 MGHRA, CDR2 YSYEKL. The CDR3 sequence is 16 residues long. CDR3 bases: TGCGCCAGCAGCCAAATTGCACAGGGAGCCAAAAACATTCAGTACTTC. It translates to CASSQIAQGAKNIQYF.

This clone has more than one count but fewer than ten. The chain combines TRBV7-3 with TRBJ2-3, with a weak D call TRBD2 (6 bases). Deletions cut 0 bases from V and 6 bases from J, with 19 bases between. The germline V gene encodes CDR1 SGHTA and CDR2 FQGTGA. The CDR3 extends over 17 amino acids. CDR3 nucleotide sequence: TGTGCCAGCAGCTTAACGGGGAGCGGGCCGGGGAGCGATACGCAGTATTTT. It codes for CASSLTGSGPGSDTQYF.

The chain employs TRBV11-2 and TRBJ1-4; no clear D. With 1 base removed from V and 6 bases from J, the gap between germline ends came to 18 bases. Germline values: CDR1 SGHAT, CDR2 FQNNGV. The length of the CDR3 is 17 residues. In DNA, the CDR3 is TGTGCCAGCAGCTTAGGGGTCCCCCGAGGAGATCATGAAAAACTGTTTTTT. This gives the protein CASSLGVPRGDHEKLFF.

V is TRBV28 and J is TRBJ2-7; possible D gene TRBD1, 5 bases. The V end lost 7 bases, the J end lost 0 bases, and 13 bases lay between the germline ends. Germline values: CDR1 MDHEN, CDR2 SYDVKM. The CDR3 has 14 amino acids. Here the CDR3 DNA reads TGTGCCAGCACCCGGACACGTCGCTCCTACGAGCAGTACTTC. This encodes CASTRTRRSYEQYF.

The chain carries TRBV2 and TRBJ2-7, with D hard to call. The CDR3 consists of 12 residues. Germline assignment: CDR1 SNHLY and CDR2 FYNNEI. Trimming took off 6 bases at V and 3 bases at J, with 9 bases between the two ends. The chain's CDR3 is CASSGDYYEQYF. DNA of the CDR3: TGTGCCAGCAGCGGAGATTACTACGAGCAGTACTTC.

This clone was detected a few times. The J gene is TRBJ1-1, the V gene TRBV2; 8 bases are shared with TRBD1. The CDR3 extends over 16 amino acids. CDR1 and CDR2 (germline): SNHLY, FYNNEI. V shed 9 bases, J shed 3 bases, and the junction held 15 bases outside the gene matches. The CDR3 reads CARFKYADRGYTEAFF. The DNA of the CDR3 is TGTGCCAGATTCAAATACGCCGACAGGGGCTACACTGAAGCTTTCTTT. The entire variable domain, with the rest obtained from reference TRBV2 and TRBJ1-1, is as follows: EPEVTQTPSHQVTQMGQEVILRCVPISNHLYFYWYRQILGQKVEFLVSFYNNEISEKSEIFDDQFSVERPDGSNFTLKIRSTKLEDSAMYFCARFKYADRGYTEAFFGQGTRLTVV.

The chain recombines TRBV6-5 with TRBJ1-1; no clear D. CDR3 length: 14 amino acids. V shed 0 bases and J shed 3 bases, with 8 bases lying between them. Germline CDR1 reads MNHEY; CDR2 reads SVGAGI. CDR3 region: CASSYSARDTEAFF. The CDR3 DNA reads as TGTGCCAGCAGTTACTCGGCGAGGGACACTGAAGCTTTCTTT.

This clone was detected only a few times. This chain joins TRBV12-3 or TRBV12-4 and TRBJ1-1; D gene ambiguous. V was cut by 5 bases and J by 5 bases, with 12 bases left in between. The CDR3 is 13 amino acids. CDR3 protein: CASSISLSTEAFF. The CDR3 DNA follows: TGTGCCAGCAGTATCAGTCTGTCGACTGAAGCTTTCTTT.

This chain connects TRBV14 to TRBJ2-5, with D perhaps matching TRBD2 (6 bases). Germline CDR1 SGHDN, CDR2 FVKESK. This CDR3 comprises 16 residues. Deletions cut 4 bases from V and 5 bases from J, with 20 bases between. Here the CDR3 reads CASSLRDFTSWETQYF. CDR3 coding DNA: TGTGCCAGCAGCCTTCGGGACTTCACTTCTTGGGAGACCCAGTACTTC. Drawing the rest from reference TRBV14 and TRBJ2-5, the complete variable domain is EAGVTQFPSHSVIEKGQTVTLRCDPISGHDNLYWYRRVMGKEIKFLLHFVKESKQDESGMPNNRFLAERTGGTYSTLKVQPAELEDSGVYFCASSLRDFTSWETQYFGPGTRLLVL.

The chain joins TRBV3-1 (or the pseudogene TRBV3-2) to TRBJ2-2, with D possibly being TRBD1 (6 bases). The length of the CDR3 is 17 residues. Germline V gene data show CDR1 as LGHDT and CDR2 as YNNKEL (reference sequence). V was trimmed by 3 bases and J by 4 bases, leaving 18 bases between them. CDR3: CASSQTPGQRFTGELFF. The CDR3 nucleotides read TGTGCCAGCAGCCAGACCCCCGGACAGAGGTTCACCGGGGAGCTGTTTTTT.

The chain is built from TRBV28 and TRBJ2-1; tentative D call: TRBD2 (6 bases). The germline V and J ends were trimmed by 2 bases and 10 bases, with 12 bases remaining between them. CDR1 and CDR2 (germline): MDHEN, SYDVKM. This CDR3 is 13 amino acids long. CDR3 protein: CASSLEGAGEQFF. In DNA form, the CDR3 reads TGTGCCAGCAGTTTAGAAGGCGCGGGAGAGCAGTTCTTC.

This sequence joins TRBV7-9 and TRBJ2-1; 14 positions agree with TRBD2. V shed 6 bases and J 10 bases; nucleotides not matched to a gene: 17. Germline V gives CDR1 SEHNR, CDR2 FQNEAQ (reference sequence). This CDR3 region has 18 residues. The CDR3 protein is CASSYPLRLAGGPGEQFF. In DNA, the CDR3 is TGTGCCAGCAGTTACCCTTTGAGACTAGCGGGAGGGCCGGGGGAGCAGTTCTTC.

This clone was seen just once. The rearrangement links TRBV4-2 to TRBJ2-3, with TRBD1 matching 7 bases. V trimming: 1 base; J trimming: 1 base; junction bases outside the gene matches: 5. Germline CDR1 reads LGHNA; CDR2 reads YNFKEQ. The CDR3 is 16 amino acids. The CDR3 is CASSQGGGGGTDTQYF. In nucleotides, the CDR3 is TGTGCCAGCAGCCAAGGAGGGGGCGGAGGCACAGATACGCAGTATTTT.

This chain joins TRBV10-2 and TRBJ2-7; perhaps TRBD2 as D (6 bases). V shed 8 bases and J shed 2 bases, with 19 bases lying between them. CDR1 is WSHSY and CDR2 is SAAADI in the germline V gene. The CDR3 runs to 15 residues. The CDR3 DNA reads TGCGCCAGCTCGGGGGTCCAGGCAAGCCCCTACGAGCAGTACTTC. Residues: CASSGVQASPYEQYF.

The rearrangement joins TRBV28 to TRBJ2-7; unclear D gene. Trimming removed 6 bases from V and 0 bases from J, with 9 bases in between. There are 13 residues in the CDR3. CDR1 and CDR2 (germline): MDHEN, SYDVKM. The CDR3 reads CASRLSHSYEQYF. DNA for the CDR3: TGTGCCAGCAGGTTGTCCCACTCCTACGAGCAGTACTTC.

CDR3 loop: CASSPRGTGANTGELFF. CDR3 DNA: TGTGCCAGCTCACCACGCGGGACAGGGGCGAACACCGGGGAGCTGTTTTTT. The J gene is TRBJ2-2, the V gene TRBV18, with TRBD1 matching over 10 bases. The CDR3 is 17 amino acids. Germline assignment: CDR1 KGHSH and CDR2 LQKENI. Trimming cost V 1 base and J 0 bases; bases outside gene matches: 2.

The chain has TRBV18 and TRBJ1-2; 7 bases match TRBD1. V trimming: 6 bases; J trimming: 8 bases; junction bases outside the gene matches: 12. CDR1 KGHSH and CDR2 LQKENI come from the germline V gene. This CDR3 is built from 14 residues. CDR3 coding DNA: TGTGCCAGCTCCCAAGGCACAGGGGATAGAGGCTACACCTTC. Translated, it gives CASSQGTGDRGYTF.

This chain connects TRBV3-1 (or the pseudogene TRBV3-2) to TRBJ2-7; a weak D match, TRBD1 (7 bases). This CDR3 is 17 amino acids long. The germline V gene has CDR1 LGHDT and CDR2 YNNKEL (reference sequence). The V and J ends lost 3 bases and 3 bases respectively, with 21 bases between them. The CDR3 spells CASSQAPGRQGFYEQYF. CDR3 bases: TGTGCCAGCAGCCAGGCGCCCGGGAGACAGGGCTTCTACGAGCAGTACTTC.

The chain carries TRBV6-5 and TRBJ2-7; a weak D match, TRBD1 (6 bases). The CDR3 has 13 residues. The germline CDR1 and CDR2 sequences are MNHEY and SVGAGI. With 6 bases removed from V and 2 bases from J, the gap between germline ends came to 11 bases. CDR3 sequence (DNA): TGTGCCAGCAGGGACAGTGGTCCCTACGAGCAGTACTTC. It codes for CASRDSGPYEQYF.

In its sample, this clone was seen once. The CDR3, as DNA: TGCGCCAGCAGCTTCGGGGGTATAGAGTTCTTC. Its protein product is CASSFGGIEFF. The V gene is TRBV5-1, the J gene TRBJ2-1; possibly TRBD2 for D (6 bases). This CDR3 spans 11 amino acids. The germline V gene encodes CDR1 SGHRS and CDR2 YFSETQ. Trimming took 2 bases from V and 14 from J, leaving 11 bases between them.

This clone is medium-sized (0.01 to 0.1%) in the sample. The chain carries TRBV4-3 and TRBJ2-7, with D possibly TRBD1 on 5 matching bases. The CDR3 is 14 amino acids. The V and J ends lost 5 bases and 1 base respectively, with 12 bases between them. Per the germline V gene, CDR1 is LGHNA and CDR2 is YSLEER. CDR3 residues: CASSEGQGSYEQYF. The CDR3 nucleotides read TGCGCCAGCAGCGAAGGGCAGGGATCCTACGAGCAGTACTTC.

This clone appeared a few times. V usage is TRBV2 and J usage is TRBJ2-7; D is perhaps TRBD2 (6 bases). The germline V and J ends were trimmed by 5 bases and 0 bases, with 26 bases remaining between them. This CDR3 region has 19 residues. Looked up from germline, CDR1 is SNHLY and CDR2 is FYNNEI. Here the CDR3 reads CASSLGLFGASGSSYEQYF. In DNA form, the CDR3 reads TGTGCCAGCAGTCTAGGACTCTTTGGGGCCTCCGGGAGCTCCTACGAGCAGTACTTC.

The chain is built from TRBV18 and TRBJ1-2, with TRBD1 matching 8 bases. The V gene's germline CDR1 is KGHSH and CDR2 LQKENI. This CDR3 region has 15 residues. V trimming: 3 bases; J trimming: 4 bases; junction bases outside the gene matches: 7. The CDR3 DNA reads as TGTGCCAGCTCACCGGGCGGACAGGGTTTCTATGGCTACACCTTC. It yields the protein CASSPGGQGFYGYTF.

This chain uses TRBV28 with TRBJ2-7; 7 bases are a match to TRBD2. V lost 2 bases to trimming and J lost 2 bases; unmatched junction nucleotides: 9. Germline assignment: CDR1 MDHEN and CDR2 SYDVKM. CDR3 length equals 16 residues. The CDR3 is CASSLGAPRGAYEQYF. DNA for the CDR3: TGTGCCAGCAGTTTAGGGGCCCCCCGGGGGGCCTACGAGCAGTACTTC.

This chain joins TRBV30 and TRBJ1-2; 10 bases line up with TRBD1. CDR1 is GTSNPN and CDR2 is SVGIG in the germline V gene (reference sequence). The junction had 12 bases not matched to a gene; V was cut back by 3 bases and J by 8 bases. This CDR3 spans 15 amino acids. This CDR3 reads CAWSSPGTGVYGYTF. Written as DNA, the CDR3 is TGTGCCTGGAGCTCCCCCGGGACAGGGGTTTACGGCTACACCTTC.

The CDR3 DNA reads TGTGCCACATCAGGGACAAGGACTGAAGCTTTCTTT. It specifies CATSGTRTEAFF. V gene TRBV18 combines with J gene TRBJ1-1; possibly TRBD1 for D (6 bases). Trimming pared 10 bases from V and 5 bases from J, leaving 14 bases between. From germline, CDR1 is KGHSH and CDR2 LQKENI. The CDR3 is 12 amino acids.

V is TRBV27 and J is TRBJ2-7, with D maybe TRBD2 (6 bases). This CDR3 is built from 15 residues. Trimming stripped 8 bases from V and 5 bases from J, with 22 bases between. Germline V gene sequence: CDR1 MNHEY, CDR2 SMNVEV (reference sequence). CDR3 nucleotide sequence: TGTGCCAGCCAGTTTGTGGGACTCCCAGCCCACGAGCAGTACTTC. Encoded protein: CASQFVGLPAHEQYF.